This T cell receptor beta chain was retrieved from a study of T cells after yellow fever vaccination. This clonotype was detected ten times or more. Its antigen is not known. The germline V and J ends were trimmed by 4 bases and 0 bases, with 17 bases remaining between them. Germline assignment: CDR1 SGDLS and CDR2 YYNGEE. CDR3 size: 17 residues. Study-wide results and limits: Contamination by abundant bulk-population clonotypes could be present in FACS-sorted repertoires. Secondary responses were weaker yet peaked faster, day 5 versus 15.

It was through 5'RACE template switching that TCR cDNA was made, with a universal primer site and UMIs added. TCRdb redid the calling of the 5' RACE reads with MiXCR, one entry per CDR3 protein. This sample has more than 300,000 distinct CDR3 sequences, with around 4.5% found just once. The rearrangement links TRBV9 to TRBJ2-1; D is perhaps TRBD1 or TRBD2 (5 bases each). The receptor comes from a man between 18 and 29 years old who received the YFV17D yellow fever vaccine. This specimen consisted of PBMCs, obtained 15 days after the yellow fever booster vaccination. The CDR3 sequence is CASSQTSGTYSYNEQFF. The CDR3 DNA is TGTGCCAGCAGCCAAACTAGTGGGACCTACTCCTACAATGAGCAGTTCTTC.